These 32 T cell receptor beta chains were all obtained from the same sample, sequenced in a study of identical twins. TCRdb reprocessed the 5' RACE reads with MiXCR, giving one entry per CDR3 protein. The sample has some 500,000 distinct CDR3 sequences; about 13% are singletons. The sample was also reused in another study, on yellow fever vaccine responses in identical twins.

The sequencing input was CD4+ T cells sorted from blood. The receptors originated from a woman aged 18-29 years in good health.

This clonotype was seen at least ten times. The chain employs TRBV2 and TRBJ1-6; D is ambiguous. Trimming removed 6 bases from V and 10 bases from J, with 16 bases in between. This CDR3 region has 14 residues. Germline CDR1 reads SNHLY; CDR2 reads FYNNEI. The CDR3: CASRELAWGSPLHF. CDR3 coding DNA: TGTGCCAGCAGAGAATTGGCCTGGGGATCACCCCTCCACTTT.

This clonotype was picked up a small number of times. The chain carries TRBV7-2 and TRBJ2-7; 8 nucleotides agree with TRBD1. The germline V gene encodes CDR1 SGHTA and CDR2 FQGNSA. CDR3 length: 14 residues. The junction had 5 bases not matched to a gene; V was cut back by 4 bases and J by 3 bases. As DNA, the CDR3 is TGTGCCAGCAGCTCCAGGACAGGGTACTACGAGCAGTACTTC. Translation: CASSSRTGYYEQYF.

J is TRBJ2-2 and V is TRBV6-1; TRBD1 agrees at 12 bases. The germline CDR1 and CDR2 sequences are MNHNS and SASEGT. CDR3 size: 16 residues. V was pared by 10 bases and J by 5 bases, with 11 bases of the junction left unmatched. CDR3 in DNA: TGTGCCACCAGGGGGACAGGGGGCGAAAGGACCGGGGAGCTGTTTTTT. This codes for CATRGTGGERTGELFF.

This clonotype was found a few times. The V and J genes are TRBV7-2 and TRBJ2-5; D is perhaps TRBD2 (5 bases). CDR3 length: 15 amino acids. V was trimmed by 2 bases and J by 4 bases, leaving 14 bases between them. Germline CDR1 and CDR2: SGHTA and FQGNSA. The CDR3 loop reads CASSLMTGEGETQYF. CDR3 in DNA: TGTGCCAGCAGCTTAATGACCGGGGAAGGAGAGACCCAGTACTTC.

The chain combines TRBV7-9 with TRBJ1-4; D is possibly TRBD1 (6 bases). The V end lost 5 bases, the J end lost 7 bases, and 20 bases lay between the germline ends. The CDR3 loop spans 16 amino acids. Germline CDR1 reads SEHNR; CDR2 reads FQNEAQ (reference sequence). CDR3 sequence: CASSPLFASGVEKLFF. DNA of the CDR3: TGTGCCAGCAGCCCCCTCTTTGCTTCAGGGGTTGAAAAACTGTTTTTT.

This clonotype showed up just a few times. V gene TRBV20-1 combines with J gene TRBJ1-5, with 8 bases aligning to TRBD1. Germline V gene sequence: CDR1 DFQATT, CDR2 SNEGSKA (reference sequence). The CDR3 extends over 18 amino acids. V gave up 5 bases and J gave up 1 base; unmatched junction bases: 16. CDR3 nucleotides: TGCAGTGCTGAACGGGACAGGATGCATTTGGGGAGCAATCAGCCCCAGCATTTT. Its translation: CSAERDRMHLGSNQPQHF.

The J gene is TRBJ2-5, the V gene TRBV12-3 or TRBV12-4, with D uncertain. The CDR3 is 15 amino acids. Trimming cost V 6 bases and J 0 bases, with 14 bases left between them. CDR3 DNA: TGTGCCAGCAGCTCGGACGGGCGGTACCAAGAGACCCAGTACTTC. Encoded protein: CASSSDGRYQETQYF.

This chain connects TRBV4-2 to TRBJ2-1; D is undetermined. V was pared by 1 base and J by 12 bases, with 16 bases between. The germline CDR1 and CDR2 sequences are LGHNA and YNFKEQ. This CDR3 is 14 amino acids long. DNA of the CDR3: TGTGCCAGCAGCCAAGGGGAAGACGTGACGGGGCAGTTCTTC. It encodes CASSQGEDVTGQFF.

This chain uses TRBV7-9 with TRBJ2-5; D not resolved. Germline V CDR1 and CDR2: SEHNR, FQNEAQ (reference sequence). The V end lost 2 bases, the J end lost 2 bases, and 12 bases lay between the germline ends. There are 15 residues in the CDR3. The CDR3 region has the DNA TGTGCCAGCAGCTTATTGGTCAGAGGTCAAGAGACCCAGTACTTC. Amino acids: CASSLLVRGQETQYF.

This clonotype has more than one count but fewer than ten. The V call is TRBV6-1, the J call TRBJ2-5, with D perhaps matching TRBD1 (5 bases). V lost 7 bases and J 2 bases, leaving 11 bases between the germline ends. Germline V gene data show CDR1 as MNHNS and CDR2 as SASEGT. This CDR3 is built from 13 residues. The CDR3 reads CASNVGPQETQYF. Written as DNA, the CDR3 is TGTGCCAGCAACGTGGGGCCTCAAGAGACCCAGTACTTC.

This clonotype was picked up a small number of times. V is TRBV7-2 and J is TRBJ2-3; maybe TRBD2 (6 bases). V lost 2 bases and J 3 bases, leaving 15 bases between the germline ends. The CDR3 contains 16 residues. Germline assignment: CDR1 SGHTA and CDR2 FQGNSA. CDR3 bases: TGTGCCAGCAGCTTATGGGGCGGGAAGGGGACAGATACGCAGTATTTT. Its protein is CASSLWGGKGTDTQYF.

The rearrangement joins TRBV2 to TRBJ2-1, with TRBD2 as a possible D gene (5 bases). This CDR3 is built from 12 residues. Looked up from germline, CDR1 is SNHLY and CDR2 is FYNNEI. V shed 4 bases and J shed 7 bases, with 8 bases lying between them. CDR3 loop: CASSGLLNEQFF. Here the CDR3 DNA reads TGTGCCAGCAGTGGACTACTTAATGAGCAGTTCTTC.

Here the CDR3 reads CASSLGFYEQGGRYEQYF. The CDR3 coding sequence is TGTGCCAGCAGCTTGGGGTTTTACGAGCAGGGGGGTAGGTACGAGCAGTACTTC. The genes are TRBV5-6 and TRBJ2-7, with D possibly TRBD1 on 7 matching bases. The germline gives CDR1 SGHDT, CDR2 YYEEEE. Trimming removed 0 bases at V and 4 bases at J, with 23 bases between. The CDR3 is 18 amino acids.

This clonotype has more than one count but fewer than ten. The rearrangement joins TRBV19 to TRBJ2-7, with D unclear. The CDR3 contains 12 residues. Germline V gives CDR1 LNHDA, CDR2 SQIVND (reference sequence). The ends were cut back, 3 bases at V and 3 bases at J, with 6 bases in the middle. Written as DNA, the CDR3 is TGTGCCAGTAGTATGCGCGGCTACGAGCAGTACTTC. Encoded protein: CASSMRGYEQYF. Based on the CDR3 plus reference TRBV19 and TRBJ2-7, the full variable domain is DGGITQSPKYLFRKEGQNVTLSCEQNLNHDAMYWYRQDPGQGLRLIYYSQIVNDFQKGDIAEGYSVSREKKESFPLTVTSAQKNPTAFYLCASSMRGYEQYFGPGTRLTVT.

The chain has TRBV29-1 and TRBJ2-4; D possibly matches TRBD1 or TRBD2 (5 bases each). This CDR3 comprises 16 residues. Germline CDR1 is SQVTM and CDR2 is ANQGSEA. Trimming shortened V by 4 bases and J by 6 bases, and 22 bases separated the two germline ends. CDR3 amino acids: CSVVNRPTTGGNIQYF. Here the CDR3 DNA reads TGCAGCGTTGTTAACAGGCCAACCACTGGGGGAAACATTCAGTACTTC.

This CDR3 reads CASSDPQSIQYF. Here the CDR3 DNA reads TGCGCCAGCAGTGACCCCCAAAGCATTCAGTACTTC. This chain connects TRBV10-1 to TRBJ2-4; D ambiguous. The CDR3 totals 12 residues. Germline V gene lookup returns CDR1 WNHNN and CDR2 SYGVQD (reference sequence). Trimming pared 3 bases from V and 9 bases from J, leaving 9 bases between.

The chain is built from TRBV20-1 and TRBJ2-6; D call uncertain. CDR3 length equals 13 residues. The V gene lost 3 bases and the J gene lost 0 bases, with 3 bases spanning the gap. In germline, CDR1 is DFQATT, CDR2 SNEGSKA (reference sequence). This CDR3 reads CSASSSGANVLTF. The DNA of the CDR3 is TGCAGTGCTAGCAGCTCTGGGGCCAACGTCCTGACTTTC.

This clonotype has a handful of counts. The chain has TRBV19 and TRBJ1-2, with D unclear. The length of the CDR3 is 12 residues. Trimming removed 3 bases at V and 7 bases at J, with 9 bases between. The germline V gene encodes CDR1 LNHDA and CDR2 SQIVND (reference sequence). In DNA form, the CDR3 reads TGTGCCAGTAGTATGTACTCCGGTGGCTACACCTTC. Protein sequence: CASSMYSGGYTF.

Ten or more counts support this clonotype. The gene calls are TRBV29-1 and TRBJ2-7, with 10 bases aligning to TRBD2. The length of the CDR3 is 14 residues. Looked up from germline, CDR1 is SQVTM and CDR2 is ANQGSEA. J was trimmed by 6 bases and V by 7 bases; bases with no gene match: 12. The CDR3 spells CSAILAGSGTEQYF. DNA for the CDR3: TGCAGCGCCATACTAGCGGGATCTGGTACCGAGCAGTACTTC.

This chain uses TRBV6-2 or TRBV6-3 with TRBJ1-2; D unresolved. The CDR3 spans 13 residues. V lost 2 bases and J lost 2, with 6 bases in between. Germline V gives CDR1 MNHEY, CDR2 SVGEGT. CDR3 in DNA: TGTGCCAGCAGTTACGCCCAGAACTATGGCTACACCTTC. Its translation is CASSYAQNYGYTF.

The chain links TRBV11-2 to TRBJ1-2; 7 bases align to TRBD1. Germline V gene data show CDR1 as SGHAT and CDR2 as FQNNGV. Unmatched junction bases numbered 5, after V lost 5 bases and J lost 8 bases. The CDR3 loop spans 12 amino acids. CDR3 coding DNA: TGTGCCAGCAGCGACAGGGATCTAGGCTACACCTTC. This codes for CASSDRDLGYTF.

The chain links TRBV11-3 to TRBJ2-3, with 8 nucleotides matching TRBD1. Germline CDR1 is SGHNT and CDR2 is YENEEA. Germline trimming cut 5 bases from V and 1 base from J; bases unmatched to any gene: 8. CDR3 length: 16 amino acids. The CDR3 DNA follows: TGTGCCAGCAGCACACGTGGACAGGGTGGCACAGATACGCAGTATTTT. It specifies CASSTRGQGGTDTQYF.

This clonotype has only a few counts. CDR3: CASSSNNQPQHF. As DNA, the CDR3 is TGTGCCAGCAGCTCTAATAATCAGCCCCAGCATTTT. This chain uses TRBV7-9 with TRBJ1-5; D is unclear. The CDR3 contains 12 residues. The V gene's germline CDR1 is SEHNR and CDR2 FQNEAQ (reference sequence). The V and J ends lost 4 bases and 4 bases respectively, with 5 bases between them.

V usage is TRBV20-1 and J usage is TRBJ2-7; 12 bases align to TRBD1. The CDR3 runs 15 residues. V shed 8 bases and J 6 bases; nucleotides not matched to a gene: 14. Germline V gene data show CDR1 as DFQATT and CDR2 as SNEGSKA (reference sequence). The CDR3, as DNA: TGCAGTCATAACGGAATGGGACAGGGGGCAGCCGAGCAGTACTTC. As protein: CSHNGMGQGAAEQYF.

This chain connects TRBV5-6 to TRBJ2-5; 8 bases are shared with TRBD2. CDR1 is SGHDT, CDR2 YYEEEE, per germline. This CDR3 is built from 16 residues. V shed 5 bases, J shed 2 bases, and the junction held 11 bases outside the gene matches. CDR3 DNA: TGTGCCAGCAGTAACTGGATAGCGGGGCCTCAAGAGACCCAGTACTTC. It encodes CASSNWIAGPQETQYF.

This clonotype was found many times. CDR3 in DNA: TGTGCCAGCAGCCACCTAGCCGATGAGCAGTTCTTC. Its translation is CASSHLADEQFF. The rearrangement joins TRBV3-1 to TRBJ2-1, with TRBD2 as a possible D gene (5 bases). Trimming shortened V by 3 bases and J by 8 bases, and 8 bases separated the two germline ends. The CDR3 extends over 12 amino acids. Germline CDR1 LGHDT, CDR2 YNNKEL (reference sequence).

In this sample, this clonotype turned up a few times. V and J are TRBV6-2 or TRBV6-3 and TRBJ2-7, with 8 nucleotides matching TRBD1. Germline loops: CDR1 MNHEY, CDR2 SVGEGT. J lost 2 bases, V lost 2 bases, and 5 bases had no gene match. The CDR3 totals 15 residues. The CDR3 nucleotides are TGTGCCAGCAGTTACGCCGGACAGGGTCCCTACGAGCAGTACTTC. Encoded protein: CASSYAGQGPYEQYF.

J is TRBJ1-2 and V is TRBV20-1, with 7 bases identical to TRBD1. Germline V gene data show CDR1 as DFQATT and CDR2 as SNEGSKA (reference sequence). J was trimmed by 2 bases and V by 6 bases; bases with no gene match: 6. CDR3 length equals 13 residues. CDR3 region: CSAPPGQNYGYTF. The CDR3 DNA reads as TGCAGTGCGCCACCGGGACAGAACTATGGCTACACCTTC.

V is TRBV24-1 and J is TRBJ2-5, with D possibly being TRBD1 (5 bases). V shed 1 base and J shed 7 bases, with 12 bases lying between them. Germline V CDR1 and CDR2: KGHDR, SFDVKD. CDR3 length: 14 residues. The CDR3 DNA reads TGTGCCACCAGTGATTTACACGCCCAGGGGACCCAGTACTTC. Translation: CATSDLHAQGTQYF.

This clonotype was counted ten times or more. V is TRBV12-3 or TRBV12-4 and J is TRBJ2-7; 9 bases are a match to TRBD1. The CDR3 is 15 residues long. After removal of 4 bases from V and 2 bases from J, the junction contained 6 bases not matched to a gene. The CDR3 DNA is TGTGCCAGCAGTTCCCAGGGACAGGGAGCCTACGAGCAGTACTTC. Its translation is CASSSQGQGAYEQYF.

J is TRBJ2-3 and V is TRBV7-9; 9 nucleotides align to TRBD2. The V gene's germline CDR1 is SEHNR and CDR2 FQNEAQ (reference sequence). CDR3 length: 17 amino acids. V lost 6 bases to trimming and J lost 0 bases; unmatched junction nucleotides: 10. CDR3 protein: CASRTRLAESSTDTQYF. In DNA form, the CDR3 reads TGTGCCAGCAGGACAAGACTAGCGGAAAGTAGCACAGATACGCAGTATTTT.

The V and J genes are TRBV29-1 and TRBJ1-2; D might be TRBD1 (6 bases). CDR1 and CDR2 from the germline V gene are SQVTM and ANQGSEA. This CDR3 has 14 amino acids. Trimming stripped 7 bases from V and 3 bases from J, with 18 bases between. DNA for the CDR3: TGCAGCGCCAAATCCTGGACAGACGACTATGGCTACACCTTC. Its translation is CSAKSWTDDYGYTF.